A single sample gave rise to the 16 T cell receptor beta chains below, sequenced in a study of memory CD4+ T cells and cytomegalovirus serostatus. The sort gate was single viable CD3+CD4+CD8-CD45RO+ cells for memory CD4+ T cells. This table comes from immunoSEQ multiplex PCR, and its TCRdb copy is limited to in-frame clones, with some not included. The sample carries about 62,000 clones, more than 75% recorded once. The sequenced material came from memory CD4+ T cells from blood. These receptors originate from an adult in good health and CMV-seropositive.

J is TRBJ2-7 and V is TRBV7-9; D is uncertain. This CDR3 has 12 amino acids. The V end lost 4 bases, the J end lost 4 bases, and 8 bases lay between the germline ends. Germline V gene lookup returns CDR1 SEHNR and CDR2 FQNEAQ (reference sequence). CDR3: CASSSAWYEQYF. In nucleotides, the CDR3 is TGTGCCAGCAGCTCTGCCTGGTACGAGCAGTACTTC. The complete variable domain, with remaining parts taken from reference TRBV7-9 and TRBJ2-7, reads DTGVSQNPRHKITKRGQNVTFRCDPISEHNRLYWYRQTLGQGPEFLTYFQNEAQLEKSRLLSDRFSAERPKGSFSTLEIQRTEQGDSAMYLCASSSAWYEQYFGPGTRLTVT.

The chain couples TRBV6-5 to TRBJ1-1; D is unresolved. From germline, CDR1 is MNHEY and CDR2 SVGAGI. The CDR3 loop spans 14 amino acids. Trimming took off 3 bases at V and 4 bases at J, with 12 bases between the two ends. The CDR3 DNA sequence: TGTGCCAGCAGTTATGCAGGAGGAGTCACTGAAGCTTTCTTT. Translating gives CASSYAGGVTEAFF.

The V gene is TRBV18, the J gene TRBJ2-2; D gene ambiguous. Trimming left V 2 bases short and J 8 bases short, with 12 bases between. CDR1 is KGHSH and CDR2 is LQKENI in the germline V gene. This CDR3 comprises 14 residues. CDR3 nucleotides: TGTGCCAGCTCACCAACCTACGGATCGGGGGAGCTGTTTTTT. It is translated as CASSPTYGSGELFF.

V is TRBV5-1 and J is TRBJ2-7, with D possibly matching TRBD2 (6 bases). V gave up 6 bases and J gave up 2 bases, with 15 bases separating them. This CDR3 region has 14 residues. Germline CDR1 SGHRS, CDR2 YFSETQ. The CDR3 DNA reads TGCGCCAGCACCCCCTCAGCGGGCACCTACGAGCAGTACTTC. Its translation is CASTPSAGTYEQYF.

This clone showed up just a few times. This rearrangement joins TRBV4-3 to TRBJ1-1; TRBD1 is a possible D gene (6 bases). The V gene lost 0 bases and the J gene lost 3 bases, with 11 bases spanning the gap. The CDR3 extends over 15 amino acids. The germline gives CDR1 LGHNA, CDR2 YSLEER. The DNA for the CDR3 is TGCGCCAGCAGCCAAGAATGGGGGGCAGACACTGAAGCTTTCTTT. This codes for CASSQEWGADTEAFF.

This clone was seen a handful of times. The chain employs TRBV29-1 and TRBJ2-5, with 8 positions matching TRBD1. Unmatched junction bases numbered 11, after V lost 6 bases and J lost 2 bases. This CDR3 is 15 amino acids long. Germline CDR1 reads SQVTM; CDR2 reads ANQGSEA. Written as DNA, the CDR3 is TGCAGCGTGGACCCCCGGACAGGGAGACAAGAGACCCAGTACTTC. It specifies CSVDPRTGRQETQYF.

This rearrangement joins TRBV21-1 to TRBJ2-5; the D call TRBD2 from the table was never checked on the DNA. TRBV21-1 is a recognized pseudogene. There are 15 residues in the CDR3. CDR3 in DNA: TGTGCCAGCAGCTGTTGCGGGGAGTACCAAGAGACCCAGTACTTC. Translating gives CASSCCGEYQETQYF.

This clone was detected only once. The chain couples TRBV7-8 to TRBJ2-5; 7 positions match TRBD2. The CDR3 loop spans 13 amino acids. The junction had 5 bases not matched to a gene; V was cut back by 5 bases and J by 5 bases. The germline CDR1 and CDR2 sequences are SGHVS and FQNEAQ. The DNA of the CDR3 is TGTGCCAGCAGCCCCCTGGGAGGGGAGACCCAGTACTTC. Translating gives CASSPLGGETQYF. The full variable domain, rest sourced from reference TRBV7-8 and TRBJ2-5, is GAGVSQSPRYKVAKRGQDVALRCDPISGHVSLFWYQQALGQGPEFLTYFQNEAQLDKSGLPSDRFFAERPEGSVSTLKIQRTQQEDSAVYLCASSPLGGETQYFGPGTRLLVL.

This clone was detected only a few times. The rearrangement joins TRBV29-1 to TRBJ2-2; possible D gene TRBD2, 5 bases. The CDR3 runs to 15 residues. CDR1 and CDR2 (germline): SQVTM, ANQGSEA. V was pared by 2 bases and J by 6 bases, with 16 bases between. CDR3 nucleotides: TGCAGCGTTGAACTACGGCTAGCCGGCTCCGGGGAGCTGTTTTTT. Protein: CSVELRLAGSGELFF.

The chain has TRBV7-2 and TRBJ2-6, with unresolved D. The germline CDR1 and CDR2 sequences are SGHTA and FQGNSA. V was cut by 5 bases and J by 4 bases, with 6 bases left in between. The CDR3 has 13 amino acids. The DNA for the CDR3 is TGTGCCAGCAGCCCTTCGGGGGCCAACGTCCTGACTTTC. It translates to CASSPSGANVLTF.

The chain recombines TRBV4-2 with TRBJ2-5; possible D gene TRBD2, 5 bases. This CDR3 has 12 amino acids. Germline V gene sequence: CDR1 LGHNA, CDR2 YNFKEQ. The V end was cut by 6 bases, the J end by 0 bases, with 5 bases between. The CDR3 nucleotides are TGTGCCAGCAGGGGAGACCAAGAGACCCAGTACTTC. Its protein is CASRGDQETQYF.

The V and J genes are TRBV7-3 and TRBJ2-3, with 7 positions matching TRBD2. Per germline, CDR1 SGHTA and CDR2 FQGTGA. CDR3 length: 14 amino acids. V gave up 5 bases and J gave up 6 bases; unmatched junction bases: 8. CDR3 sequence reads: CASSPGTIRDTQYF. CDR3 coding DNA: TGTGCCAGCAGCCCTGGGACTATTCGGGATACGCAGTATTTT.

This clone was seen just once. This chain joins TRBV18 and TRBJ2-5; the D is unclear. The V gene lost 5 bases and the J gene lost 5 bases, with 6 bases spanning the gap. The CDR3 has 11 amino acids. In germline, CDR1 is KGHSH, CDR2 LQKENI. The CDR3 sequence is CASSAQETQYF. The CDR3 region has the DNA TGTGCCAGCTCAGCACAGGAGACCCAGTACTTC.

This clone appeared a single time. The V call is TRBV29-1, the J call TRBJ2-5, with no clear D. CDR3 length equals 13 residues. Germline assignment: CDR1 SQVTM and CDR2 ANQGSEA. V shed 7 bases and J shed 4 bases, with 16 bases lying between them. As DNA, the CDR3 is TGCAGCGGTCGGTTGGGGTTGGGAGAGACCCAGTACTTC. Residues: CSGRLGLGETQYF.

The chain uses TRBV19 and TRBJ1-2, with D perhaps TRBD1 (5 bases). The V and J ends lost 2 bases and 3 bases respectively, with 10 bases between them. The CDR3 extends over 14 amino acids. The germline gives CDR1 LNHDA, CDR2 SQIVND (reference sequence). The CDR3 reads CASSIPGGYYGYTF. The CDR3 DNA follows: TGTGCCAGTAGTATACCTGGGGGGTACTATGGCTACACCTTC. Full variable domain (rest looked up from reference TRBV19 and TRBJ1-2): DGGITQSPKYLFRKEGQNVTLSCEQNLNHDAMYWYRQDPGQGLRLIYYSQIVNDFQKGDIAEGYSVSREKKESFPLTVTSAQKNPTAFYLCASSIPGGYYGYTFGSGTRLTVV.

The genes are TRBV2 and TRBJ1-2, with a tentative D call TRBD1 (5 bases). There are 13 residues in the CDR3. V gave up 3 bases and J gave up 4 bases, with 9 bases separating them. CDR1 and CDR2 from the germline V gene are SNHLY and FYNNEI. CDR3 sequence (DNA): TGTGCCAGCAGTGAGGGGGTTGGCTATGGCTACACCTTC. It codes for CASSEGVGYGYTF.